These T cell receptor beta chains were read from a single sample in a study of cytomegalovirus exposure and HLA in healthy donors. TCRdb's copy holds only in-frame clones and misses some; the assay was immunoSEQ multiplex PCR. The sample records around 150,000 clones, around 75% being singletons. Sequencing used PBMCs. The receptors shown here come from a man aged 60-69 years in good health and CMV-seronegative. Both conserved end residues are part of each CDR3. Only part of the rows carry a size: once, few, many, or a class if the clone is expanded.

clone size | V gene | CDR3 protein
NA | TRBV27 | CASSSRQGRRPYEQYF
NA | TRBV5-1 | CASSFGLAYNEQFF
NA | TRBV19 | CASSISLAGGPYNEQFF
NA | TRBV28 | CASSGGIGELFF
NA | TRBV5-4 | CASSLASGRWEQYF
NA | TRBV11-2 | CASSLSWEGRETQYF
NA | TRBV27 | CASRGQGANSDYDYTF
NA | TRBV28 | CASSGEGGEGEKLFF
few | TRBV7-9 | CASSLGGTENRNGYTF
NA | TRBV7-9 | CASRVRIGLAGVEDTQYF
NA | TRBV18 | CASSPRREDETQYF
NA | TRBV4-2 | CASSQDARVSYEQYF
once | TRBV7-2 | CASSFPGSYEQYF
NA | TRBV28 | CASSRDRGNTEAFF
NA | TRBV5-1 | CASSRQVSYNEQFF
NA | TRBV11-2 | CASSLQVTYNEQFF
NA | TRBV10-2 | CASSERASGGAGAFF
few | TRBV28 | CASSLPSLPSYNEQFF
NA | TRBV4-1 | CASSHPLRGPSSGANVLTF
once | TRBV5-1 | CASGRGVEYNEQFF
few | TRBV6-9 | CASSLVQGTRVGYHSNQPQHF
NA | TRBV27 | CASSPFTYNEQFF
NA | TRBV28 | CASSYVGGSGDQPQHF
once | TRBV7-2 | CASSRAELAGEDEQYF
NA | TRBV9 | CASSATGTLRAQVETQYF
NA | TRBV19 | CASSISQGSPQETQYF
NA | TRBV2 | CASSATPVHEQYF
NA | TRBV7-9 | CASRSENTEAFF
NA | TRBV28 | CASRGGPSYEQYF
NA | TRBV19 | CASSPLDRVIKDEQFF
NA | TRBV9 | CASSGKGALNTEAFF
NA | TRBV5-8 | CASSLGSGTQETQYF
NA | TRBV30 | CAWSPGTGWGPLHF
NA | TRBV5-1 | CASSFSRQGAGEAFF
NA | TRBV6-6 | CASNIAGGPYNEQFF
NA | TRBV4-3 | CASSLGTGADEQYF
NA | TRBV7-9 | CASSLGQGANQPQHF
NA | TRBV5-1 | CASSLRTPSEDEQFF
NA | TRBV7-2 | CASSLGAEREAFF
NA | TRBV29-1 | CSVELAGGNEQFF